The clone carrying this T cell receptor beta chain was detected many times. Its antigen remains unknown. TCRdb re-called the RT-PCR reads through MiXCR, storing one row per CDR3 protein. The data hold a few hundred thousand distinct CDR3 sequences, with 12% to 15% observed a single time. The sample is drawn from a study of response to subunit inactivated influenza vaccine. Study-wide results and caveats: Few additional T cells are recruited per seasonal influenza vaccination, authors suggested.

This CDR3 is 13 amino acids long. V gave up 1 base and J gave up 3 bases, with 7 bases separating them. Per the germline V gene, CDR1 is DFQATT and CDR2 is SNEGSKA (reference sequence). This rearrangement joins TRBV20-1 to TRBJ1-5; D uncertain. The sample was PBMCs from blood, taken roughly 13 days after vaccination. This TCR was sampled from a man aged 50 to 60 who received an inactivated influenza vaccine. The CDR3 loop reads CSARGPSNQPQHF. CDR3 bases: TGCAGTGCTAGAGGGCCATCCAATCAGCCCCAGCATTTT.